This T cell receptor (beta chain) was documented in a study of human T cells and chemical hapten exposure. Study-level points and caveats: Expanded TCR counts at PT1 were positively correlated with the patch test score. Expanded TCRs produced significantly more large CDR3 similarity clusters than controls did. Sensitizing with DPC caused no change in TCRs above 1 in 1000 frequency.

The V end lost 2 bases, the J end lost 4 bases, and 12 bases lay between the germline ends. CDR3 size: 13 residues. Germline CDR1 reads SQVTM; CDR2 reads ANQGSEA. From the RACE reads, TCRdb called clonotypes with MiXCR, one entry per CDR3 protein. The profile shows approximately 95,000 distinct CDR3 sequences, about an eighth of them singletons. Regarding time point: patch test 2, 6 weeks after DPC sensitization. The treatment is: therapeutic diphenylcyclopropenone sensitization with weekly scalp DPC. Whole blood that had not been fractionated was the source of extracted total RNA. This clonotype showed up many times. Its antigen is as yet unknown.

Sequences were derived from whole blood, sampled in connection with sensitization to the hapten diphenylcyclopropenone (DPC). This chain joins TRBV29-1 and TRBJ2-7, with D possibly being TRBD2 (6 bases). The sequence came from a woman aged 40 to 50 with alopecia areata. Some clones in this sample may be carry-over from other donors' samples. The CDR3: CSVEFVGGYEQYF. CDR3 DNA sequence: TGCAGCGTTGAATTCGTCGGGGGATACGAGCAGTACTTC.